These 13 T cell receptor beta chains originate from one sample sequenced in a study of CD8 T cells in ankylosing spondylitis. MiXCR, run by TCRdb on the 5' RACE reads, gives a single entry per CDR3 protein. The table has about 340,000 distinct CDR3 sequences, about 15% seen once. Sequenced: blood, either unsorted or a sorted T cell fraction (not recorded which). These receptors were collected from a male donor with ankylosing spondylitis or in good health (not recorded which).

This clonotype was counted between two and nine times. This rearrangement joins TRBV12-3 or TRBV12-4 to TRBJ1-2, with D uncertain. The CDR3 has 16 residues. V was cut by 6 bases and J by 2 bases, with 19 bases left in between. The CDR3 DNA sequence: TGTGCCAGCAGCCCGGGCCTCGCAGGAAGAAACTATGGCTACACCTTC. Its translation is CASSPGLAGRNYGYTF.

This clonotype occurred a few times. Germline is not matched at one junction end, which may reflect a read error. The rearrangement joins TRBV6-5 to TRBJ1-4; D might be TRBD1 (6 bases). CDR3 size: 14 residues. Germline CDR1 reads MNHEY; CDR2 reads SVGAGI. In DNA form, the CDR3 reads TGTGCCAGCAGTTCCAGGGGAACTAATGACAAACTGTTTTTT. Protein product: CASSSRGTNDKLFF.

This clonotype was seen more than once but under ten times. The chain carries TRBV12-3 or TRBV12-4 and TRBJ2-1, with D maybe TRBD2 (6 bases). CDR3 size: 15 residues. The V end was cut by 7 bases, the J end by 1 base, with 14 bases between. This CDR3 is CASIAPGLSYNEQFF. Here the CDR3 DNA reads TGTGCCAGCATTGCGCCGGGACTGTCCTACAATGAGCAGTTCTTC.

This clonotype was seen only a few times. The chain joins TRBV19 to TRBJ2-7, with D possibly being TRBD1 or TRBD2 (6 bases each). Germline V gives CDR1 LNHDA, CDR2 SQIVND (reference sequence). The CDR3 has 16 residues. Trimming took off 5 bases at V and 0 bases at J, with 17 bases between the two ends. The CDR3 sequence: CASSATGRKSSYEQYF. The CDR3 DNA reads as TGTGCCAGTAGTGCCACAGGGAGGAAGAGCTCCTACGAGCAGTACTTC.

The CDR3 protein is CSAIASNQPQHF. DNA for the CDR3: TGCAGTGCTATAGCTAGCAATCAGCCCCAGCATTTT. The gene calls are TRBV20-1 and TRBJ1-5; D gene ambiguous. Germline CDR1 is DFQATT and CDR2 is SNEGSKA (reference sequence). The CDR3 extends over 12 amino acids. V was shortened by 4 bases and J by 0 bases, with 4 bases between the two germline ends.

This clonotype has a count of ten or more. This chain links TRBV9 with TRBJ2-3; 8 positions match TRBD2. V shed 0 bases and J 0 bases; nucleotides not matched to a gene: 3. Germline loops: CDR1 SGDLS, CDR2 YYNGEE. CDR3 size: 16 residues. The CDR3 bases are TGTGCCAGCAGCGTAGGGATAGCGGGGAGCACAGATACGCAGTATTTT. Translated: CASSVGIAGSTDTQYF.

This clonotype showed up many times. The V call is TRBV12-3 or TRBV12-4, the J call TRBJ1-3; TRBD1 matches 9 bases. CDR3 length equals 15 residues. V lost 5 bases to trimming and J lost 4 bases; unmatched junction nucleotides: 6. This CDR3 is CASSLQGARGNTIYF. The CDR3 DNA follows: TGTGCCAGCAGTCTACAGGGGGCGCGGGGAAACACCATATATTTT.

The CDR3 bases are TGTGCCAGCAGTGAGGGGCGGGCCAGACGAACTGAAGCTTTCTTT. Residues: CASSEGRARRTEAFF. The genes are TRBV2 and TRBJ1-1, with a possible D match to TRBD1 (5 bases). This CDR3 is built from 15 residues. Trimming removed 3 bases from V and 5 bases from J, with 16 bases in between. In germline, CDR1 is SNHLY, CDR2 FYNNEI. Full variable domain (rest looked up from reference TRBV2 and TRBJ1-1): EPEVTQTPSHQVTQMGQEVILRCVPISNHLYFYWYRQILGQKVEFLVSFYNNEISEKSEIFDDQFSVERPDGSNFTLKIRSTKLEDSAMYFCASSEGRARRTEAFFGQGTRLTVV.

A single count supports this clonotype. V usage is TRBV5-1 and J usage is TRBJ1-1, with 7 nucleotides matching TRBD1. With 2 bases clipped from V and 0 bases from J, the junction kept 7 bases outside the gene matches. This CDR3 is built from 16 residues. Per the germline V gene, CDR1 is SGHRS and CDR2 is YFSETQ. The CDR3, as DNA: TGCGCCAGCAGCTTACAGGGGACTACCATGAACACTGAAGCTTTCTTT. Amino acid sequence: CASSLQGTTMNTEAFF.

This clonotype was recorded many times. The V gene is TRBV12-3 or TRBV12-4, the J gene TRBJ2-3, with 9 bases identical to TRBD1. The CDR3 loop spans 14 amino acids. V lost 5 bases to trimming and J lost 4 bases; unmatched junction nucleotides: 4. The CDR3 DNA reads TGTGCCAGCAGTAACTGGGACAGGGCAGATACGCAGTATTTT. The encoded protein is CASSNWDRADTQYF.

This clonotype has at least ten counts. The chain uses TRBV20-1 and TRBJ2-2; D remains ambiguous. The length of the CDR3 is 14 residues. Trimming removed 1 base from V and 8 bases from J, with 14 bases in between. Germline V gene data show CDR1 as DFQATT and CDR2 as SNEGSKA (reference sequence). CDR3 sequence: CSARGLSKQGELFF. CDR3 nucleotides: TGCAGTGCTAGAGGACTTAGCAAGCAGGGGGAGCTGTTTTTT.

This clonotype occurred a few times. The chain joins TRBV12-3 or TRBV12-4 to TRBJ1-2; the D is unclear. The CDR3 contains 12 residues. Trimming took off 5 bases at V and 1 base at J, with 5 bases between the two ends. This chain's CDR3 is CASSRLNYGYTF. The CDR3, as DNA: TGTGCCAGCAGTCGCCTTAACTATGGCTACACCTTC.

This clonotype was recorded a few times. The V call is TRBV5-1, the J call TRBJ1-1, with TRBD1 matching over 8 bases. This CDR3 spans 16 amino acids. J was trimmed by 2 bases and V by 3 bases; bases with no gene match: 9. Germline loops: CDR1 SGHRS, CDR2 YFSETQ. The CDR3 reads CASSSGAGTGNTEAFF. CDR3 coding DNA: TGCGCCAGCAGCTCGGGCGCGGGGACAGGCAACACTGAAGCTTTCTTT.